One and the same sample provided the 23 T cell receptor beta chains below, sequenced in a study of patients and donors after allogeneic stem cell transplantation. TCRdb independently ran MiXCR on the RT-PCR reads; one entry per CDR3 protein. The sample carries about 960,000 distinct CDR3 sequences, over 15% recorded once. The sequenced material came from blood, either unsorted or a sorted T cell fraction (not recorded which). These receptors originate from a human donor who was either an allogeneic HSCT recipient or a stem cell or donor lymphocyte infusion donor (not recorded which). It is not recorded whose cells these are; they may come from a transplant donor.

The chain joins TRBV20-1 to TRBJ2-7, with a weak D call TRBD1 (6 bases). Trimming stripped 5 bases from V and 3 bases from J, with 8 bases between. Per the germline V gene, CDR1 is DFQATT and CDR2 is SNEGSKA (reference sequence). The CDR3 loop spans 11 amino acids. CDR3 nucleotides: TGCAGTGCTCAGACAGGCTACGAGCAGTACTTC. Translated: CSAQTGYEQYF.

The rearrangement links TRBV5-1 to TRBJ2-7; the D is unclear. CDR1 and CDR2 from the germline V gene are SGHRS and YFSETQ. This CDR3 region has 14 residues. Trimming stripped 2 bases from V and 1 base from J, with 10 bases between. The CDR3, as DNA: TGCGCCAGCAGCTTCATGGTTGGATCCTACGAGCAGTACTTC. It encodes CASSFMVGSYEQYF.

The CDR3: CAISESDGPRYNEQFF. In DNA form, the CDR3 reads TGTGCCATCAGTGAGTCTGACGGCCCTAGGTACAATGAGCAGTTCTTC. The genes are TRBV10-3 and TRBJ2-1; no reliable D call. The CDR3 totals 16 residues. V gave up 0 bases and J gave up 4 bases, with 13 bases separating them. Per the germline V gene, CDR1 is ENHRY and CDR2 is SYGVKD.

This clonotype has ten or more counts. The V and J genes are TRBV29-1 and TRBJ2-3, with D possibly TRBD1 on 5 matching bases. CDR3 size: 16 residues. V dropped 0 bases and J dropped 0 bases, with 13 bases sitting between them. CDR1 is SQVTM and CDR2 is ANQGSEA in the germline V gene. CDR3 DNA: TGCAGCGTTGAAGATTTAGGGGAATGGAGCACAGATACGCAGTATTTT. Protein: CSVEDLGEWSTDTQYF.

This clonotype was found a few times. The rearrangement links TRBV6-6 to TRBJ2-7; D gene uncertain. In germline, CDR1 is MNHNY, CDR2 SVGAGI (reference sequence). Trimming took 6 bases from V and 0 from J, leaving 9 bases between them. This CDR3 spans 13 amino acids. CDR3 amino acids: CASSAKASYEQYF. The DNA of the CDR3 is TGTGCCAGCAGCGCGAAGGCCTCCTACGAGCAGTACTTC.

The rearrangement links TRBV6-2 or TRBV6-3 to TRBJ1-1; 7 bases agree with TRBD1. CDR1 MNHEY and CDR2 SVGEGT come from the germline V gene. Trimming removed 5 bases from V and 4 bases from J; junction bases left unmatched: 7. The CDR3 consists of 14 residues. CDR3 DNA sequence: TGTGCCAGCAGTCACCTACAGGGGAGCACTGAAGCTTTCTTT. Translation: CASSHLQGSTEAFF.

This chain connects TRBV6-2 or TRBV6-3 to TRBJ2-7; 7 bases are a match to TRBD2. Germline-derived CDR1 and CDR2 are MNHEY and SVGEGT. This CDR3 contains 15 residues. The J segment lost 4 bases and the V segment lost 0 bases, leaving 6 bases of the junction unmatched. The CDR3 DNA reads TGTGCCAGCAGTTACTCGAAACTAGCGTGGTACGAGCAGTACTTC. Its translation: CASSYSKLAWYEQYF.

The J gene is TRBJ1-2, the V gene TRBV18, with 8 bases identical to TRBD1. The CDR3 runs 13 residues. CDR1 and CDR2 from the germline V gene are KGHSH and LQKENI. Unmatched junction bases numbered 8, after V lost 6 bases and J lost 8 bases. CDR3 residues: CASSRSTGEGYTF. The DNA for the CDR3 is TGTGCCAGCTCCCGATCGACAGGGGAGGGCTACACCTTC.

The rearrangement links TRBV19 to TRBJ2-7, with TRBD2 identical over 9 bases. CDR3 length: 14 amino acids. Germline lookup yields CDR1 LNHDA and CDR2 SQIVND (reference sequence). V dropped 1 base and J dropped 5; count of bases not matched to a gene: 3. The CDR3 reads CASSIGGRGNEQYF. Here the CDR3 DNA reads TGTGCCAGTAGTATAGGCGGGAGGGGGAACGAGCAGTACTTC.

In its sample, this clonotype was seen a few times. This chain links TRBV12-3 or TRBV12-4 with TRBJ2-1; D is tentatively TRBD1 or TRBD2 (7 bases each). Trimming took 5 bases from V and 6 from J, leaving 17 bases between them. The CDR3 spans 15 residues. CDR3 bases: TGTGCCAGCAGTCTCAGGGGGGGTCCATCCAATGAGCAGTTCTTC. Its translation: CASSLRGGPSNEQFF.

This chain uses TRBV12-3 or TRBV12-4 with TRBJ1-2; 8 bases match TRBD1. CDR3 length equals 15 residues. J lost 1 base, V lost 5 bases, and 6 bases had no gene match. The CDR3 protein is CASSGGTGGNYGYTF. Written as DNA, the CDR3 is TGTGCCAGCAGTGGGGGGACAGGTGGTAACTATGGCTACACCTTC.

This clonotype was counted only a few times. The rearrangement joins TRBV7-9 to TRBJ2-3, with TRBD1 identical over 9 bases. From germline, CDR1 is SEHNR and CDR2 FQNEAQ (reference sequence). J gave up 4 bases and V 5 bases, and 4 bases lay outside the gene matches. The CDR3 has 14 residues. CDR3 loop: CASSPTGGPDTQYF. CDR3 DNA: TGTGCCAGCAGCCCAACAGGGGGCCCAGATACGCAGTATTTT.

CDR3 sequence (DNA): TGCAGCGTTTGTGTCGGCCAAGAGACCCAGTACTTC. The encoded protein is CSVCVGQETQYF. The chain uses TRBV29-1 and TRBJ2-5, with unresolved D. The CDR3 extends over 12 amino acids. Germline CDR1 and CDR2: SQVTM and ANQGSEA. The V gene lost 5 bases and the J gene lost 1 base, with 8 bases spanning the gap.

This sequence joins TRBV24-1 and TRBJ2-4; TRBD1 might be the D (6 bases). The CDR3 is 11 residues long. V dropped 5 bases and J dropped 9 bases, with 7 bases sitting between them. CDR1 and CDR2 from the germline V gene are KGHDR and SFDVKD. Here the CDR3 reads CATSAGAIQYF. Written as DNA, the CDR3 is TGTGCCACCAGTGCAGGGGCCATTCAGTACTTC.

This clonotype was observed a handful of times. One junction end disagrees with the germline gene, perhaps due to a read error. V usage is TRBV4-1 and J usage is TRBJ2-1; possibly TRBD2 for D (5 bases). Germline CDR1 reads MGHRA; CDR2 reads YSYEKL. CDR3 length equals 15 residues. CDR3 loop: CASSQASGDYNEQFF. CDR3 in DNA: TGCGCCAGCAGTCAAGCGAGCGGAGATTACAATGAGCAGTTCTTC.

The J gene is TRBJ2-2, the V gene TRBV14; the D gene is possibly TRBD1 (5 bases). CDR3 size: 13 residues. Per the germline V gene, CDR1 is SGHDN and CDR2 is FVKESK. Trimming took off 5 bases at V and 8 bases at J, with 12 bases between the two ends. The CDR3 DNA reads TGTGCCAGCAGCTTCACCAGGGTTGGGGAGCTGTTTTTT. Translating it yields CASSFTRVGELFF.

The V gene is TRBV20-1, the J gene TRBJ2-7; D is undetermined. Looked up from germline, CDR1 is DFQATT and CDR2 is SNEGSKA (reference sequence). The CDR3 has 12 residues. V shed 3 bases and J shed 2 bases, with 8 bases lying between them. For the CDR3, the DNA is TGCAGTGCTAGTATGGGTCCCTACGAGCAGTACTTC. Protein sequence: CSASMGPYEQYF.

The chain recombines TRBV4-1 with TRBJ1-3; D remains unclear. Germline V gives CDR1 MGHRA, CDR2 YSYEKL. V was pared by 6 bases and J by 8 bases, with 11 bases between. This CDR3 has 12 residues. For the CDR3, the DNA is TGCGCCAGCAGTCTTCCGAGAGACACCATATATTTT. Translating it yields CASSLPRDTIYF.

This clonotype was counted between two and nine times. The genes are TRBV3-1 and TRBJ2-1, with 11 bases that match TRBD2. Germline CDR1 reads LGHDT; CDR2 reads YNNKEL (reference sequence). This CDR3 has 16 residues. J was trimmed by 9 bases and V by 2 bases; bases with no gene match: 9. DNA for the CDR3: TGTGCCAGCAGCCAAACCGTTAGCGGGAGGGCCCTTGAGCAGTTCTTC. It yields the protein CASSQTVSGRALEQFF.

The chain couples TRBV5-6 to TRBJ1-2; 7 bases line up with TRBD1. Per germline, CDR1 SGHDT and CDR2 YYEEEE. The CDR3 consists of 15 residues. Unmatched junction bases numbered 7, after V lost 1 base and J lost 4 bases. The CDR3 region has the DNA TGTGCCAGCAGCTTGTATACAGGGGAGTCCTATGGCTACACCTTC. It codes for CASSLYTGESYGYTF.

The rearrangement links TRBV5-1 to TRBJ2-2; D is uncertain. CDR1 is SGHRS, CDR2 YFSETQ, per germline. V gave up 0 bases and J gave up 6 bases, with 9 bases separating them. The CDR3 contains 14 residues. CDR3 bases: TGCGCCAGCAGCTTGGATTCGACCCCCGGGGAGCTGTTTTTT. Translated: CASSLDSTPGELFF.

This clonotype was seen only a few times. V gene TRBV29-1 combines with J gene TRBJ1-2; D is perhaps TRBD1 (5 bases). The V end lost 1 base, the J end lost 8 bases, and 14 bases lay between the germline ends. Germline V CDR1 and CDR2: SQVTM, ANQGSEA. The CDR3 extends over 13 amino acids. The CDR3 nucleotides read TGCAGCGTTGAAGTCCGACAGTATGGCGGCTACACCTTC. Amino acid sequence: CSVEVRQYGGYTF.

This chain's CDR3 is CASSQEIAGLTYNEQFF. The DNA of the CDR3 is TGCGCCAGCAGCCAGGAAATAGCGGGATTAACCTACAATGAGCAGTTCTTC. The V gene is TRBV4-1, the J gene TRBJ2-1; the match to TRBD2 covers 8 bases. V was pared by 3 bases and J by 2 bases, with 9 bases of the junction left unmatched. CDR3 length equals 17 residues. The germline V gene has CDR1 MGHRA and CDR2 YSYEKL.